A single sample gave rise to the 32 T cell receptor beta chains below, sequenced in a study of Graves' ophthalmopathy and Graves' hyperthyroidism. The sequenced template was RNA, covering the TCR beta CDR3 region. RT-PCR with HTBI primers came first, then second-round multiplex PCR. TCRdb itself ran the multiplex PCR reads through MiXCR, one entry per CDR3 protein. Here the sample spans about 400,000 distinct CDR3 sequences, around 20% being singletons. The sample consisted of peripheral blood. The source of these receptors is a young woman with Graves' ophthalmopathy.

This clonotype appeared many times. The chain employs TRBV30 and TRBJ2-3; 7 bases agree with TRBD1. The CDR3 spans 14 residues. Germline CDR1 is GTSNPN and CDR2 is SVGIG (reference sequence). Germline trimming cut 0 bases from V and 4 bases from J; bases unmatched to any gene: 4. The CDR3 is CAWSVVGGADTQYF. The CDR3, as DNA: TGTGCCTGGAGTGTAGTAGGGGGCGCAGATACGCAGTATTTT.

Many counts were recorded for this clonotype. The CDR3 reads CASSYSTVGSYGYTF. The CDR3 DNA sequence: TGTGCCAGCAGTTATTCGACAGTCGGTAGCTATGGCTACACCTTC. The genes are TRBV6-5 and TRBJ1-2; weak D call: TRBD1 (5 bases). Trimming stripped 3 bases from V and 4 bases from J, with 15 bases between. Germline loops: CDR1 MNHEY, CDR2 SVGAGI. The CDR3 is 15 amino acids.

This clonotype was counted at least ten times. The chain joins TRBV11-2 to TRBJ2-7; D not resolved. Trimming cost V 1 base and J 5 bases, with 18 bases left between them. Germline values: CDR1 SGHAT, CDR2 FQNNGV. The CDR3 has 16 amino acids. CDR3 residues: CASSLGFLVISNEQYF. The CDR3 region has the DNA TGTGCCAGCAGCTTAGGGTTTCTAGTGATTAGCAACGAGCAGTACTTC.

In this sample, this clonotype turned up many times. This rearrangement joins TRBV7-2 to TRBJ1-3; TRBD1 matches 9 bases. This CDR3 is built from 16 residues. V lost 1 base and J lost 4; bases outside the gene matches: 5. Germline V gene lookup returns CDR1 SGHTA and CDR2 FQGNSA. CDR3 coding DNA: TGTGCCAGCAGCTTAGGATGGGGACAGGGAGGAAACACCATATATTTT. It specifies CASSLGWGQGGNTIYF.

This clonotype was recorded at least ten times. The chain combines TRBV6-1 with TRBJ1-5; no firm D call. Germline V gene lookup returns CDR1 MNHNS and CDR2 SASEGT. The CDR3 loop spans 15 amino acids. V lost 6 bases to trimming and J lost 4 bases, with 16 bases between them. CDR3 bases: TGTGCCAGCAGCAACCAACGGGGTGTAAATCAGCCCCAGCATTTT. Amino acids: CASSNQRGVNQPQHF.

This clonotype was found many times. V is TRBV28 and J is TRBJ2-7, with unresolved D. The ends were cut back, 3 bases at V and 2 bases at J, with 8 bases in the middle. Per germline, CDR1 MDHEN and CDR2 SYDVKM. The CDR3 runs to 13 residues. Written as DNA, the CDR3 is TGTGCCAGCAGTTTGCCACACACCTACGAGCAGTACTTC. It specifies CASSLPHTYEQYF. Combining the CDR3 with reference TRBV28 and TRBJ2-7 gives the whole variable domain DVKVTQSSRYLVKRTGEKVFLECVQDMDHENMFWYRQDPGLGLRLIYFSYDVKMKEKGDIPEGYSVSREKKERFSLILESASTNQTSMYLCASSLPHTYEQYFGPGTRLTVT.

This chain joins TRBV6-5 and TRBJ1-5; D is possibly TRBD1 (5 bases). This CDR3 spans 15 amino acids. The V end lost 0 bases, the J end lost 5 bases, and 11 bases lay between the germline ends. Germline V lookup: CDR1 MNHEY, CDR2 SVGAGI. The CDR3 region has the DNA TGTGCCAGCAGTTACTCGAGGGGAGACGATCAGCCCCAGCATTTT. Protein product: CASSYSRGDDQPQHF.

This sequence joins TRBV28 and TRBJ1-2; D call uncertain. Germline lookup yields CDR1 MDHEN and CDR2 SYDVKM. Trimming stripped 6 bases from V and 4 bases from J, with 15 bases between. This CDR3 comprises 14 residues. CDR3 sequence reads: CASRSHASGYGYTF. CDR3 coding DNA: TGTGCCAGCAGATCACACGCCTCGGGCTATGGCTACACCTTC.

This clonotype was seen repeatedly, ten times or more. The rearrangement links TRBV12-3 or TRBV12-4 to TRBJ1-5, with a possible D match to TRBD1 (5 bases). V was cut by 2 bases and J by 5 bases, with 13 bases left in between. The CDR3 spans 15 residues. CDR3 residues: CASSLRGWEDQPQHF. CDR3 nucleotides: TGTGCCAGCAGTTTAAGGGGATGGGAGGATCAGCCCCAGCATTTT.

This clonotype showed up many times. The V and J genes are TRBV19 and TRBJ1-1, with 11 positions matching TRBD1. The V and J ends lost 4 bases and 4 bases, in that order; junction bases with no gene match: 5. The CDR3 spans 15 residues. From germline, CDR1 is LNHDA and CDR2 SQIVND (reference sequence). CDR3 loop: CASSNTGTGGTEAFF. The CDR3 region has the DNA TGTGCCAGTAGTAACACCGGGACAGGGGGCACTGAAGCTTTCTTT.

This chain links TRBV12-3 or TRBV12-4 with TRBJ2-7; TRBD1 matches 10 bases. Trimming removed 7 bases from V and 2 bases from J; junction bases left unmatched: 11. There are 16 residues in the CDR3. The CDR3 loop is CASTHFQGTGAYEQYF. The CDR3 bases are TGTGCCAGCACTCATTTCCAAGGGACAGGGGCCTACGAGCAGTACTTC.

The sample holds many counts of this clonotype. Sequence at one end of the junction differs from germline and may be a read error. The gene calls are TRBV11-2 and TRBJ1-1; tentatively, D is TRBD1 (6 bases). The germline V gene encodes CDR1 SGHAT and CDR2 FQNNGV. The CDR3 contains 13 residues. The CDR3 loop reads CASSLQGNAEAFF. The CDR3 nucleotides are TGTGCCAGCAGCTTACAGGGGAACGCTGAAGCTTTCTTT.

This clonotype was recorded at least ten times. The gene calls are TRBV12-3 or TRBV12-4 and TRBJ2-7; 8 bases are a match to TRBD2. With 6 bases clipped from V and 0 bases from J, the junction kept 7 bases outside the gene matches. The CDR3 covers 15 residues. The CDR3 DNA follows: TGTGCCAGCAGCAGGACTAGCTCGAGCTCCTACGAGCAGTACTTC. Encoded protein: CASSRTSSSSYEQYF.

This clonotype occurred once. The V and J genes are TRBV12-3 or TRBV12-4 and TRBJ1-3; TRBD1 is a possible D gene (5 bases). V was pared by 6 bases and J by 0 bases, with 12 bases between. This CDR3 region has 15 residues. CDR3 in amino acids: CASSGWGSSGNTIYF. The CDR3 DNA follows: TGTGCCAGCAGCGGGTGGGGGAGCTCTGGAAACACCATATATTTT.

Ten or more counts support this clonotype. The chain is built from TRBV4-2 and TRBJ2-7; D remains ambiguous. Germline V gives CDR1 LGHNA, CDR2 YNFKEQ. This CDR3 has 15 amino acids. V lost 0 bases to trimming and J lost 3 bases, with 12 bases between them. The CDR3 loop is CASSQDWSGLYEQYF. The DNA for the CDR3 is TGTGCCAGCAGCCAAGATTGGAGTGGCCTCTACGAGCAGTACTTC.

This clonotype came up many times. The V and J genes are TRBV7-6 and TRBJ1-1, with D perhaps matching TRBD1 (5 bases). The CDR3 is 16 residues long. The germline V gene encodes CDR1 SGHVS and CDR2 FNYEAQ. V lost 2 bases and J lost 2, with 15 bases in between. CDR3 nucleotide sequence: TGTGCCAGCAGCTTAAAGGAATTTGGGGGAAACACTGAAGCTTTCTTT. Protein sequence: CASSLKEFGGNTEAFF.

This clonotype came up many times. A single base separates this from a much larger clone, so it may be a read error. The V gene is TRBV19, the J gene TRBJ1-5; 7 nucleotides agree with TRBD1. This CDR3 comprises 15 residues. Trimming at V came to 7 bases and at J to 9 bases, leaving 15 bases not matched to a gene. Per the germline V gene, CDR1 is LNHDA and CDR2 is SQIVND (reference sequence). CDR3 protein: CASNDPDRVVRPQHF. CDR3 DNA: TGTGCCAGTAACGACCCCGACAGGGTTGTTAGGCCCCAGCATTTT.

The V call is TRBV12-3 or TRBV12-4, the J call TRBJ1-5; 8 bases fit TRBD1. J was trimmed by 2 bases and V by 6 bases; bases with no gene match: 6. CDR3 length equals 15 residues. The CDR3 reads CASSWDRLGNQPQHF. The CDR3, as DNA: TGTGCCAGCAGCTGGGACAGGCTCGGCAATCAGCCCCAGCATTTT.

V usage is TRBV12-3 or TRBV12-4 and J usage is TRBJ2-5, with TRBD1 identical over 12 bases. With 5 bases clipped from V and 7 bases from J, the junction kept 8 bases outside the gene matches. There are 15 residues in the CDR3. The CDR3 coding sequence is TGTGCCAGCAGTCAAACGGGACAGGGGGCTGGGACCCAGTACTTC. Protein product: CASSQTGQGAGTQYF.

This clonotype was detected ten times or more. This chain links TRBV19 with TRBJ1-1; possibly TRBD1 for D (6 bases). This CDR3 contains 15 residues. CDR1 and CDR2 (germline): LNHDA, SQIVND (reference sequence). V gave up 6 bases and J gave up 7 bases, with 21 bases separating them. This chain's CDR3 is CASSPTGLSAFEAFF. CDR3 DNA sequence: TGTGCCAGTAGCCCCACAGGGTTAAGTGCCTTTGAAGCTTTCTTT. Looking up the rest from reference TRBV19 and TRBJ1-1 gives the full variable domain: DGGITQSPKYLFRKEGQNVTLSCEQNLNHDAMYWYRQDPGQGLRLIYYSQIVNDFQKGDIAEGYSVSREKKESFPLTVTSAQKNPTAFYLCASSPTGLSAFEAFFGQGTRLTVV.

This clonotype was counted at least ten times. A read error may account for a junction end that differs from germline. The chain combines TRBV20-1 with TRBJ2-5; D gene uncertain. The CDR3 is made up of 14 amino acids. Looked up from germline, CDR1 is DFQATT and CDR2 is SNEGSKA (reference sequence). The CDR3 reads CSAEERLIREAQYF. In nucleotides, the CDR3 is TGCAGCGCAGAGGAACGTCTAATAAGAGAGGCCCAGTACTTC.

J is TRBJ1-1 and V is TRBV30, with D uncertain. Germline CDR1 reads GTSNPN; CDR2 reads SVGIG (reference sequence). This CDR3 has 13 residues. Trimming cost V 2 bases and J 2 bases, with 9 bases left between them. The CDR3 coding sequence is TGTGCCTGGAGTCCAAGGGTCAACACTGAAGCTTTCTTT. It yields the protein CAWSPRVNTEAFF.

This clonotype has a count of ten or more. This chain uses TRBV19 with TRBJ2-7, with 12 bases matching TRBD2. Germline values: CDR1 LNHDA, CDR2 SQIVND (reference sequence). The CDR3 contains 15 residues. Unmatched junction bases numbered 6, after V lost 5 bases and J lost 4 bases. For the CDR3, the DNA is TGTGCCAGTAGTCCCGGGACTAGCGGGCTGTACGAGCAGTACTTC. Encoded protein: CASSPGTSGLYEQYF. Complete variable domain (other parts from reference TRBV19 and TRBJ2-7): DGGITQSPKYLFRKEGQNVTLSCEQNLNHDAMYWYRQDPGQGLRLIYYSQIVNDFQKGDIAEGYSVSREKKESFPLTVTSAQKNPTAFYLCASSPGTSGLYEQYFGPGTRLTVT.

This clonotype was counted many times. This rearrangement joins TRBV19 to TRBJ1-5, with TRBD1 as a possible D gene (6 bases). Germline V gives CDR1 LNHDA, CDR2 SQIVND (reference sequence). V was pared by 3 bases and J by 3 bases, with 9 bases between. The CDR3 has 14 amino acids. In nucleotides, the CDR3 is TGTGCCAGTAGTATTAGGGGGACCAATCAGCCCCAGCATTTT. This encodes CASSIRGTNQPQHF.

This clonotype was counted between two and nine times. No conserved phenylalanine or tryptophan is present at the end of the CDR3, so a read error is the likely explanation. The rearrangement uses TRBV18 and TRBJ1-1; 8 bases fit TRBD1. The germline V gene has CDR1 KGHSH and CDR2 LQKENI. V lost 3 bases, J lost 3 bases, and 6 bases stayed unmatched. The CDR3 covers 15 residues. The CDR3 loop is CASSPAQGAYTEAFS. The DNA of the CDR3 is TGTGCCAGCTCACCTGCCCAGGGGGCTTACACTGAAGCTTTCTCT.

This clonotype was detected many times. V is TRBV28 and J is TRBJ2-7; D is unclear. CDR1 is MDHEN, CDR2 SYDVKM, per germline. This CDR3 is 12 amino acids long. V gave up 5 bases and J gave up 0 bases, with 5 bases separating them. CDR3 residues: CASSRLSYEQYF. DNA of the CDR3: TGTGCCAGCAGTCGTCTCTCCTACGAGCAGTACTTC.

This clonotype was observed a handful of times. The chain combines TRBV12-3 or TRBV12-4 with TRBJ2-7, with a weak D call TRBD1 (6 bases). The CDR3 loop spans 13 amino acids. The V and J ends lost 6 bases and 5 bases respectively, with 14 bases between them. CDR3 sequence reads: CASSPGQRHEQYF. The DNA for the CDR3 is TGTGCCAGCAGCCCAGGACAGAGACACGAGCAGTACTTC.

This clonotype has at least ten counts. This rearrangement joins TRBV7-2 to TRBJ2-7; 7 bases map to TRBD1. V shed 6 bases and J 3 bases; nucleotides not matched to a gene: 8. Germline lookup yields CDR1 SGHTA and CDR2 FQGNSA. The CDR3 extends over 14 amino acids. CDR3 DNA sequence: TGTGCCAGCAGACGAACGACAGGGATCTACGAGCAGTACTTC. Its protein product is CASRRTTGIYEQYF.

This clonotype was picked up many times. J is TRBJ1-5 and V is TRBV19; D gene unclear. Germline V gene lookup returns CDR1 LNHDA and CDR2 SQIVND (reference sequence). V shed 5 bases and J shed 3 bases, with 14 bases lying between them. The CDR3 sequence is 15 residues long. The CDR3 bases are TGTGCCAGTAGTTTGGGAGAGAACTTCAATCAGCCCCAGCATTTT. This encodes CASSLGENFNQPQHF.

This clonotype was counted at least ten times. The V and J genes are TRBV15 and TRBJ2-7, with D possibly being TRBD1 or TRBD2 (5 bases each). The CDR3 sequence is 15 residues long. The V end was cut by 4 bases, the J end by 2 bases, with 15 bases between. CDR1 LNHNV and CDR2 YYDKDF come from the germline V gene (reference sequence). The CDR3 region is CATSTGTSNPYEQYF. The CDR3 DNA reads as TGTGCCACCAGCACTGGGACGTCAAACCCCTACGAGCAGTACTTC.

This clonotype was recorded at least ten times. The chain carries TRBV7-2 and TRBJ1-3; D not resolved. This CDR3 has 13 amino acids. V was cut by 2 bases and J by 4 bases, with 6 bases left in between. Germline values: CDR1 SGHTA, CDR2 FQGNSA. The DNA for the CDR3 is TGTGCCAGCAGCTTATTAGCCGGAAACACCATATATTTT. Amino acid sequence: CASSLLAGNTIYF.

This clonotype was detected ten times or more. The chain employs TRBV12-3 or TRBV12-4 and TRBJ2-7; D is ambiguous. With 3 bases removed from V and 3 bases from J, the gap between germline ends came to 9 bases. The CDR3 sequence is 13 residues long. The CDR3 protein is CASSFGSYYEQYF. The CDR3 region has the DNA TGTGCCAGCAGTTTCGGGTCCTACTACGAGCAGTACTTC.